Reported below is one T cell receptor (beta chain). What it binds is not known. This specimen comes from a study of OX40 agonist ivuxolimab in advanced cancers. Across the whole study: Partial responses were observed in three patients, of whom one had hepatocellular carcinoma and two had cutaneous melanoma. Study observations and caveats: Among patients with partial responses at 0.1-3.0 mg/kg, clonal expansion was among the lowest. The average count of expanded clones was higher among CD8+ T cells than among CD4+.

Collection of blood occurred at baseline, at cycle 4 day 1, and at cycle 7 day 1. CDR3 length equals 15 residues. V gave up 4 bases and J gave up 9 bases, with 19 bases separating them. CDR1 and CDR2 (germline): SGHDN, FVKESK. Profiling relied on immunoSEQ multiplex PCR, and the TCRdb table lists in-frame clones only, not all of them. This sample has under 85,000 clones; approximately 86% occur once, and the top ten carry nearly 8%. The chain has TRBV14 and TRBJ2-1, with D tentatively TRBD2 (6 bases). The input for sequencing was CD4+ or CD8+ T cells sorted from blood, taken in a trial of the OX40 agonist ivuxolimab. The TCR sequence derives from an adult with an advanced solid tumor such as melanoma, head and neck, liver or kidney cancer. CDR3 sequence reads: CASSPPGLGRSEQFF. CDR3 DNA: TGTGCCAGCAGCCCACCGGGACTGGGCCGGAGTGAGCAGTTCTTC.